This TCR beta chain was identified in a study of identical twins. This clonotype was counted only a few times. Looked up from germline, CDR1 is MNHEY and CDR2 is SMNVEV (reference sequence). V lost 1 base, J lost 8 bases, and 6 bases stayed unmatched. The CDR3 has 16 residues. Healthy Caucasian individuals made up all the donors. A universal primer site was created by template switching, with the cDNA bearing unique molecular identifiers. TCRdb redid the calling of the 5' RACE reads with MiXCR, one entry per CDR3 protein. The sample has approximately 350,000 distinct CDR3 sequences, roughly an eighth seen once; the top ten hold roughly 7%. The same data also went into a second study, on yellow fever vaccine responses in identical twins.

The origin of this receptor is a woman in her late teens or twenties in good health. The specimen sequenced was CD8+ T cells sorted from blood. The V call is TRBV27, the J call TRBJ2-1; 12 bases are a match to TRBD2. The DNA for the CDR3 is TGTGCCAGCAGTTTATGGTCTAGCGGGGGGGCCCATGAGCAGTTCTTC. The encoded protein is CASSLWSSGGAHEQFF.